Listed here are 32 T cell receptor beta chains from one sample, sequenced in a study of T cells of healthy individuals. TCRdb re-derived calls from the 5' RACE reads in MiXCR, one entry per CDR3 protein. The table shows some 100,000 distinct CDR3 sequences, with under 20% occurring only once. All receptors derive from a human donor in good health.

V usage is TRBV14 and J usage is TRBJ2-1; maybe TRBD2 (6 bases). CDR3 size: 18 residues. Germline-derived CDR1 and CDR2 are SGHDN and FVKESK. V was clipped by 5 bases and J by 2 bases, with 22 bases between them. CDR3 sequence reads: CASSVLRTFSGTYNEQFF. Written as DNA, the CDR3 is TGTGCCAGCAGCGTACTTAGGACATTTAGCGGAACCTACAATGAGCAGTTCTTC.

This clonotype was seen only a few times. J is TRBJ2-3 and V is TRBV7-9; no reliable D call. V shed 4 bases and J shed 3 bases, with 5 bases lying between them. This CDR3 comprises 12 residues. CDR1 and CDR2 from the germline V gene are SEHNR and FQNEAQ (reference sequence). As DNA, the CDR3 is TGTGCCAGCAGCTCCAGGACAGATACGCAGTATTTT. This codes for CASSSRTDTQYF.

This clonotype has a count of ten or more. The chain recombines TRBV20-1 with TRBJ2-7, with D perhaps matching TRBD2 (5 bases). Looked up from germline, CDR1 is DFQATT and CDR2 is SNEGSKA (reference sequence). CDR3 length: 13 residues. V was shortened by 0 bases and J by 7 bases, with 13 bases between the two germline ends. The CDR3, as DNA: TGCAGTGCTAGAGATGCCGGGATGGGGGAGCAGTACTTC. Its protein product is CSARDAGMGEQYF.

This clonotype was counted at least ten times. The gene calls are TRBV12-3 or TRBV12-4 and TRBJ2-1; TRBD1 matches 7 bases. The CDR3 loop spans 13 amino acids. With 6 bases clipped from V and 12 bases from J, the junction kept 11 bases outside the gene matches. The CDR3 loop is CASSPDRVAWQFF. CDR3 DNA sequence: TGTGCCAGCAGCCCCGACAGGGTTGCCTGGCAGTTCTTC.

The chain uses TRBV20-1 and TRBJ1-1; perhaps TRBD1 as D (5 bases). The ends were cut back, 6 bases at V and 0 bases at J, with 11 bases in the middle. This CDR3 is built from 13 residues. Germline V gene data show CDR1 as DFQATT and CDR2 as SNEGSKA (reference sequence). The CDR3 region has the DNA TGCAGTGCCGGGACGCTGTTGAACACTGAAGCTTTCTTT. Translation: CSAGTLLNTEAFF.

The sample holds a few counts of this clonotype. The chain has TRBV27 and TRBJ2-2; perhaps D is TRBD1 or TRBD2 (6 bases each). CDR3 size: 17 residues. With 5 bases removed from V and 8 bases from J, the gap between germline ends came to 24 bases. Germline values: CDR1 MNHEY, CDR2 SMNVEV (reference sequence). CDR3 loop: CASSLRQDYSGPGELFF. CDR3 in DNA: TGTGCCAGCAGTCTCCGACAGGACTACTCGGGACCAGGGGAGCTGTTTTTT.

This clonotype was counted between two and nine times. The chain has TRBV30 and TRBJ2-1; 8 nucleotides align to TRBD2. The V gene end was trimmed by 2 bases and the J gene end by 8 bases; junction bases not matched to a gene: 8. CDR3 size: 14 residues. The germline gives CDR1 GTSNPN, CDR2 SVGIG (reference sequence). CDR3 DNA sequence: TGTGCCTGGAGTAAGGGCGGGGGGATCGATGAGCAGTTCTTC. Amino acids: CAWSKGGGIDEQFF. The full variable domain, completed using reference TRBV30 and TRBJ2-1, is SQTIHQWPATLVQPVGSPLSLECTVEGTSNPNLYWYRQAAGRGLQLLFYSVGIGQISSEVPQNLSASRPQDRQFILSSKKLLLSDSGFYLCAWSKGGGIDEQFFGPGTRLTVL.

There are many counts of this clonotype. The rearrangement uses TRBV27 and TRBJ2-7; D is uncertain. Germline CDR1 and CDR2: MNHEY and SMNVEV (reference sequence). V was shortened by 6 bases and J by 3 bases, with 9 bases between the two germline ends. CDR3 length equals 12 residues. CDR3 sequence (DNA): TGTGCCAGCAGGGATAGCTTCTACGAGCAGTACTTC. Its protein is CASRDSFYEQYF.

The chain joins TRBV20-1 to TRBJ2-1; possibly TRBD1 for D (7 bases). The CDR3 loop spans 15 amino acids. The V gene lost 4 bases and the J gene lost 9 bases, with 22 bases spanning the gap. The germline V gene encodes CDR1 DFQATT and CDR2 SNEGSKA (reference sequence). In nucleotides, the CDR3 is TGCAGTGCTACCCTGTGGGGACAGATGGGAGGTGAGCAGTTCTTC. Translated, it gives CSATLWGQMGGEQFF.

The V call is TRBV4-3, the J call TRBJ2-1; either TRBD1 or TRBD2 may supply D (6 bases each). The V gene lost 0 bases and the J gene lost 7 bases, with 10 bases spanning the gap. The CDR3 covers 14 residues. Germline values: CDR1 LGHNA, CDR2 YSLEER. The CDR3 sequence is CASSQDGGTNEQFF. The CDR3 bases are TGCGCCAGCAGCCAAGACGGAGGGACAAATGAGCAGTTCTTC.

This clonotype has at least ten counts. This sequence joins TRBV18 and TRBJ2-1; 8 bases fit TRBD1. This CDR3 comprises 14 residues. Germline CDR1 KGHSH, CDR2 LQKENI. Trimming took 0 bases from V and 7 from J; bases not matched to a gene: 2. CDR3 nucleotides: TGTGCCAGCTCACCACCGCAGGGGGCAAATGAGCAGTTCTTC. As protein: CASSPPQGANEQFF.

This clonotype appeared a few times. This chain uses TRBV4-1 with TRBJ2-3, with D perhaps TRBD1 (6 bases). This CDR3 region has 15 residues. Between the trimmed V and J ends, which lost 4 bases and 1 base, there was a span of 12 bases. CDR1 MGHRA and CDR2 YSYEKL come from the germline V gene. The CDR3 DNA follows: TGCGCCAGCAGCCGCACAGGGACCCGCACAGATACGCAGTATTTT. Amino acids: CASSRTGTRTDTQYF.

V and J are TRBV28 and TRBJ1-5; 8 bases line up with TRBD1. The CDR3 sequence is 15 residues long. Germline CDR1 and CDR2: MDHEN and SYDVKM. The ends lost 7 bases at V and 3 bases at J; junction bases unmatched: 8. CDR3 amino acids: CASKRRTGYNQPQHF. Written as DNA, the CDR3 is TGTGCCAGCAAGCGGAGGACAGGGTACAATCAGCCCCAGCATTTT. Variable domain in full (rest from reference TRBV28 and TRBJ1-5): DVKVTQSSRYLVKRTGEKVFLECVQDMDHENMFWYRQDPGLGLRLIYFSYDVKMKEKGDIPEGYSVSREKKERFSLILESASTNQTSMYLCASKRRTGYNQPQHFGDGTRLSIL.

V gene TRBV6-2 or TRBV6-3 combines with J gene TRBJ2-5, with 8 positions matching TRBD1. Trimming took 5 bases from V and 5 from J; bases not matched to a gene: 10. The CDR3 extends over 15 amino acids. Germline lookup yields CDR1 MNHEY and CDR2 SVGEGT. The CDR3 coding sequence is TGTGCCAGCAGTAGAACTTGGACAGGGCAGGAGACCCAGTACTTC. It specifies CASSRTWTGQETQYF.

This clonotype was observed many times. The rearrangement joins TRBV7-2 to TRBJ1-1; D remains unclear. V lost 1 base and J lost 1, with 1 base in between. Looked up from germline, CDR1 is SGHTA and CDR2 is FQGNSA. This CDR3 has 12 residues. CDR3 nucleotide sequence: TGTGCCAGCAGCTTAGAGAACACTGAAGCTTTCTTT. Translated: CASSLENTEAFF.

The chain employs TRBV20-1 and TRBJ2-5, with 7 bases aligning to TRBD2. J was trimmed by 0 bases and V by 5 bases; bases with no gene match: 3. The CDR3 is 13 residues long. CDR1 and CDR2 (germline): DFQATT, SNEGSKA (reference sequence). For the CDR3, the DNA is TGCAGTGCTGGGGGGGTGTACCAAGAGACCCAGTACTTC. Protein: CSAGGVYQETQYF.

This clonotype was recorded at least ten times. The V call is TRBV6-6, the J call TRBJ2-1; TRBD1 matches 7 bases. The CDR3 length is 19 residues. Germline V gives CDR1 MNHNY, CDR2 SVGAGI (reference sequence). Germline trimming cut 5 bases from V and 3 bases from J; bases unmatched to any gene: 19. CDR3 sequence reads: CASSPTLPGQTHLYNEQFF. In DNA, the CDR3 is TGTGCCAGCAGTCCCACCCTTCCGGGACAGACTCATCTCTACAATGAGCAGTTCTTC.

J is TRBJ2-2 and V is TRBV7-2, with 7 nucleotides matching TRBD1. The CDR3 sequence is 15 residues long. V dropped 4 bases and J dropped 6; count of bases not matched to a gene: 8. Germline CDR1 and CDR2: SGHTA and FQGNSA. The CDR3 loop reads CASSYDRAWSGELFF. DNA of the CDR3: TGTGCCAGCAGCTACGACAGGGCGTGGTCCGGGGAGCTGTTTTTT.

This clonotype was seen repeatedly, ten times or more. The CDR3 bases are TGCAGTGCTTACCCGACAGGGGCGGATTCACCCCTCCACTTT. This gives the protein CSAYPTGADSPLHF. The rearrangement links TRBV20-1 to TRBJ1-6; 8 bases align to TRBD1. Germline V gives CDR1 DFQATT, CDR2 SNEGSKA (reference sequence). This CDR3 is 14 amino acids long. V dropped 5 bases and J dropped 8; count of bases not matched to a gene: 8.

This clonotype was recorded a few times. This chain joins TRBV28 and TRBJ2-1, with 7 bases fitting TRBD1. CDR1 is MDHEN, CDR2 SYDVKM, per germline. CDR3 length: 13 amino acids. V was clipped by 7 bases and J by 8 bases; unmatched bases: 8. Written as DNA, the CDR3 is TGTGCCAGCAACCCGACAGGGTTCGATGAGCAGTTCTTC. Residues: CASNPTGFDEQFF.

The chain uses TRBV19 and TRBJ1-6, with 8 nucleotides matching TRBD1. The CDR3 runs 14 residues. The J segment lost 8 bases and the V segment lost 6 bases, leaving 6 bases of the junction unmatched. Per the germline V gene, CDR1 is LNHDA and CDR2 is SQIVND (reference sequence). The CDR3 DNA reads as TGTGCCAGTAGCAGAGACAGGGGTTATTCACCCCTCCACTTT. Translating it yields CASSRDRGYSPLHF. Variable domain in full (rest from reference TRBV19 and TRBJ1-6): DGGITQSPKYLFRKEGQNVTLSCEQNLNHDAMYWYRQDPGQGLRLIYYSQIVNDFQKGDIAEGYSVSREKKESFPLTVTSAQKNPTAFYLCASSRDRGYSPLHFGNGTRLTVT.

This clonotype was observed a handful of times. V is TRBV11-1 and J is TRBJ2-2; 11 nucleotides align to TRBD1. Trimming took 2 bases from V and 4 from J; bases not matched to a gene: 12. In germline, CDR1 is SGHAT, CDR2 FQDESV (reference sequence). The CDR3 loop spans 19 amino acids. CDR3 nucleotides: TGTGCCAGCAGCTTAATTTCGCTAAGAGGGACAGGGGGCACCGGGGAGCTGTTTTTT. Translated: CASSLISLRGTGGTGELFF.

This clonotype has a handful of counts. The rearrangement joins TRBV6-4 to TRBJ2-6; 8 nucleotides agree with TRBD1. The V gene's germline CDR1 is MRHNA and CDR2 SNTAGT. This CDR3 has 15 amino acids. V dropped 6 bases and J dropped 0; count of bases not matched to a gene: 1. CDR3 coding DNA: TGTGCCAGCAGAGGACAGGGCTCTGGGGCCAACGTCCTGACTTTC. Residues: CASRGQGSGANVLTF.

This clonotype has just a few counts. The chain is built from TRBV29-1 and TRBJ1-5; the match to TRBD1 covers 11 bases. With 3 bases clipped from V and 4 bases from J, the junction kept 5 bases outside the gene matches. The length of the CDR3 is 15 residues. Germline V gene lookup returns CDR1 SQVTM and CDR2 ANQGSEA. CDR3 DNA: TGCAGCGTTGAGACCGGACAGGGGGCAAATCAGCCCCAGCATTTT. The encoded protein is CSVETGQGANQPQHF.

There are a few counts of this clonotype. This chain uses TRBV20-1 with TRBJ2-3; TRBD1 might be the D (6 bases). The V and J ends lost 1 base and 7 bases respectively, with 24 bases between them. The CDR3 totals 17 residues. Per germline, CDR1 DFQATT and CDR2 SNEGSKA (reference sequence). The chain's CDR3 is CSARGTGFALTTYTQYF. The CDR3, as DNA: TGCAGTGCTAGAGGCACAGGGTTCGCCTTGACTACATATACGCAGTATTTT.

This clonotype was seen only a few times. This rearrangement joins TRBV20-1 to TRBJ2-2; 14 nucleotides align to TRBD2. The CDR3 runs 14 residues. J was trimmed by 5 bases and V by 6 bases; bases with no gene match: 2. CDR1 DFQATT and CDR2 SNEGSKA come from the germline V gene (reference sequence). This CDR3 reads CSAGTSGRTGELFF. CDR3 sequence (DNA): TGCAGTGCCGGGACTAGCGGGAGAACCGGGGAGCTGTTTTTT.

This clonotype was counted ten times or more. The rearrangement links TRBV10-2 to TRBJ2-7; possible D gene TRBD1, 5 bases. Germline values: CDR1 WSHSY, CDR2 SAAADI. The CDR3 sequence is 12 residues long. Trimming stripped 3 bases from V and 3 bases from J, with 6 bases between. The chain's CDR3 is CASSDQGYEQYF. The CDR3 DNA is TGCGCCAGCAGTGACCAGGGCTACGAGCAGTACTTC.

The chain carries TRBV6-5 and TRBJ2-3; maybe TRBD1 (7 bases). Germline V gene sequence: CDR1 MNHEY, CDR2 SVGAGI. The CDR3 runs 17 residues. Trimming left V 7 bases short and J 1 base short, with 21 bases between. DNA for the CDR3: TGTGCCAGCATAGAACCCGGAGGGGGCGCAGGCACAGATACGCAGTATTTT. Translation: CASIEPGGGAGTDTQYF.

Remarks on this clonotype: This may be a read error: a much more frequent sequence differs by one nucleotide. DNA for the CDR3: TGTGCCAGCAGCATAGCCGTAAGGAGTGGGGAGCAGTTCTTC. Its translation is CASSIAVRSGEQFF. The V gene is TRBV7-2, the J gene TRBJ2-1; D unclear. The germline V gene has CDR1 SGHTA and CDR2 FQGNSA. This CDR3 region has 14 residues. The entire variable domain, with the rest obtained from reference TRBV7-2 and TRBJ2-1, is as follows: GAGVSQSPSNKVTEKGKDVELRCDPISGHTALYWYRQSLGQGLEFLIYFQGNSAPDKSGLPSDRFSAERTGGSVSTLTIQRTQQEDSAVYLCASSIAVRSGEQFFGPGTRLTVL.

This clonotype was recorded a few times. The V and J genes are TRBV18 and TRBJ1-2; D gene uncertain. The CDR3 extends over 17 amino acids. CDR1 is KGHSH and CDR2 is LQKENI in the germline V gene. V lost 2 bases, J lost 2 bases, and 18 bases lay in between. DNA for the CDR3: TGTGCCAGCTCACCAATCACCATTGGACCGCTCAACTATGGCTACACCTTC. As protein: CASSPITIGPLNYGYTF.

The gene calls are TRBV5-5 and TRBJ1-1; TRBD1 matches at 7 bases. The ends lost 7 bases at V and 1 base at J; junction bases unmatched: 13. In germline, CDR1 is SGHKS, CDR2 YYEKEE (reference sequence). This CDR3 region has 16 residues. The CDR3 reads CASCPGDSQTNTEAFF. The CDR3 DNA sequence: TGTGCCAGCTGCCCCGGGGACAGCCAAACGAACACTGAAGCTTTCTTT.

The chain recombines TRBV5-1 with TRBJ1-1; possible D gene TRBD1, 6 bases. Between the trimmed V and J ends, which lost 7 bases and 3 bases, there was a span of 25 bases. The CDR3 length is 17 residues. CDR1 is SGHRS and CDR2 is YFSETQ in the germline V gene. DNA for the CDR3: TGCGCCAGCGCGACCGGGACACCTTTCACCCAGGACACTGAAGCTTTCTTT. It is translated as CASATGTPFTQDTEAFF.